This TCR beta chain was identified in a study of neoadjuvant anti-PD-1 for oral cavity cancer. Study-level information: Nivolumab at 3 mg/kg was mostly given biweekly, three to four doses, pre-surgery.

Time point denoted: after neoadjuvant nivolumab, at surgical resection. The germline V and J ends were trimmed by 2 bases and 0 bases, with 14 bases remaining between them. The CDR3 is made up of 16 amino acids. Germline loops: CDR1 SGHTS, CDR2 YDEGEE. Assay: immunoSEQ multiplex PCR; the TCRdb copy retains only in-frame clones and omits some. The sample records roughly 15,000 clones, less than 75% being singletons. The sequenced sample was PBMCs, obtained after nivolumab (anti-PD-1) treatment. This receptor was identified in a person between 35 and 79 years old with oral cavity squamous cell carcinoma. The rearrangement joins TRBV5-8 to TRBJ1-1; TRBD1 is a possible D gene (5 bases). The DNA of the CDR3 is TGTGCCAGCAGCTTTGGGCAGGGACTCATGAACACTGAAGCTTTCTTT. This translates into CASSFGQGLMNTEAFF.